This entry lists 29 T cell receptor beta chains sequenced from one sample in a study of cytomegalovirus exposure and HLA in healthy donors. Data came from immunoSEQ multiplex PCR; TCRdb stores just in-frame clones and leaves some out. The sample shows approximately 150,000 clones, around 90% of them seen only once. The sequenced material came from PBMCs. The receptor source for this set is a man aged 18-30 years in good health and CMV-seropositive.

Concerning this clone: A junction boundary mismatches the germline segment, possibly from a read error. This CDR3 is also generated by other DNA sequences in the sample. This sequence joins TRBV2 and TRBJ1-3; D not certain. The CDR3 extends over 16 amino acids. Germline V gene lookup returns CDR1 SNHLY and CDR2 FYNNEI. CDR3 nucleotide sequence: TGTGCCAGTAGTGACGAATCAGAGGCGTCTGGAAACACCATATATTTT. Translating it yields CASSDESEASGNTIYF.

The V and J genes are TRBV5-1 and TRBJ1-2; 7 bases fit TRBD1. This CDR3 is 16 amino acids long. The V and J ends lost 0 bases and 6 bases, in that order; junction bases with no gene match: 11. Germline V gene lookup returns CDR1 SGHRS and CDR2 YFSETQ. The CDR3 region has the DNA TGCGCCAGCAGCTTGGAATTAGGTCAGGGGGTAGATGGCTACACCTTC. Translating gives CASSLELGQGVDGYTF.

The CDR3 here is CAIKGEGDQPQHF. In DNA form, the CDR3 reads TGTGCCATCAAGGGGGAGGGGGATCAGCCCCAGCATTTT. V gene TRBV10-3 combines with J gene TRBJ1-5, with a tentative D call TRBD1 (6 bases). The CDR3 length is 13 residues. The V end was cut by 7 bases, the J end by 5 bases, with 12 bases between. The germline gives CDR1 ENHRY, CDR2 SYGVKD.

V gene TRBV29-1 combines with J gene TRBJ1-2; 7 bases line up with TRBD1. Germline lookup yields CDR1 SQVTM and CDR2 ANQGSEA. V was clipped by 7 bases and J by 3 bases; unmatched bases: 5. CDR3 length: 12 residues. The CDR3 DNA sequence: TGCAGCGGGTCCGGGACAGACTATGGCTACACCTTC. Translation: CSGSGTDYGYTF.

The CDR3 coding sequence is TGTGCCACCAGCGGGAACAGGGTTTTTTCTGGGGCCAACGTCCTGACTTTC. Its protein product is CATSGNRVFSGANVLTF. This rearrangement joins TRBV15 to TRBJ2-6; D is possibly TRBD1 (6 bases). Germline CDR1 LNHNV, CDR2 YYDKDF (reference sequence). The CDR3 runs 17 residues. V was cut by 5 bases and J by 1 base, with 15 bases left in between.

The rearrangement links TRBV6-1 to TRBJ1-4; D may be TRBD1 (6 bases). This CDR3 comprises 13 residues. Germline lookup yields CDR1 MNHNS and CDR2 SASEGT. V dropped 7 bases and J dropped 7 bases, with 13 bases sitting between them. The CDR3 reads CASTSGAGEKLFF. CDR3 sequence (DNA): TGTGCCAGCACCTCAGGGGCAGGTGAAAAACTGTTTTTT.

The genes are TRBV27 and TRBJ2-1; perhaps TRBD1 as D (5 bases). V was trimmed by 1 base and J by 2 bases, leaving 9 bases between them. From germline, CDR1 is MNHEY and CDR2 SMNVEV (reference sequence). The CDR3 is made up of 15 amino acids. The CDR3 protein is CASSLFRAPYNEQFF. The CDR3, as DNA: TGTGCCAGCAGTTTATTCAGGGCCCCCTACAATGAGCAGTTCTTC.

V usage is TRBV5-4 and J usage is TRBJ1-2, with TRBD1 identical over 9 bases. This CDR3 has 15 amino acids. Trimming removed 0 bases from V and 4 bases from J; junction bases left unmatched: 4. In germline, CDR1 is SGHNT, CDR2 YYREEE (reference sequence). The CDR3 region has the DNA TGTGCCAGCAGCTTGGCGGGACAGGGCTTCTATGGCTACACCTTC. This encodes CASSLAGQGFYGYTF. The whole variable domain, remainder taken from reference TRBV5-4 and TRBJ1-2, is ETGVTQSPTHLIKTRGQQVTLRCSSQSGHNTVSWYQQALGQGPQFIFQYYREEENGRGNFPPRFSGLQFPNYSSELNVNALELDDSALYLCASSLAGQGFYGYTFGSGTRLTVV.

The chain joins TRBV7-8 to TRBJ2-7; 8 nucleotides agree with TRBD1. There are 16 residues in the CDR3. The germline CDR1 and CDR2 sequences are SGHVS and FQNEAQ. V was clipped by 4 bases and J by 0 bases; unmatched bases: 8. CDR3 amino acids: CASSSPDRGISYEQYF. CDR3 coding DNA: TGTGCCAGCAGCTCTCCTGACAGGGGTATCTCCTACGAGCAGTACTTC.

The chain carries TRBV5-4 and TRBJ1-2; D is possibly TRBD1 (6 bases). Germline lookup yields CDR1 SGHNT and CDR2 YYREEE (reference sequence). The CDR3 loop spans 14 amino acids. With 4 bases removed from V and 4 bases from J, the gap between germline ends came to 14 bases. CDR3: CASSLRDNLYGYTF. Written as DNA, the CDR3 is TGTGCCAGCAGCCTCCGGGACAACCTCTATGGCTACACCTTC.

The rearrangement links TRBV11-2 to TRBJ2-3; possible D gene TRBD2, 6 bases. The germline V gene encodes CDR1 SGHAT and CDR2 FQNNGV. V gave up 3 bases and J gave up 3 bases, with 13 bases separating them. CDR3 length: 15 amino acids. CDR3 nucleotides: TGTGCCAGCAGCTTCGGGTCAGGGAGGACAGATACGCAGTATTTT. Encoded protein: CASSFGSGRTDTQYF.

This chain links TRBV5-1 with TRBJ2-5; 8 nucleotides agree with TRBD2. The germline CDR1 and CDR2 sequences are SGHRS and YFSETQ. V dropped 0 bases and J dropped 6; count of bases not matched to a gene: 7. CDR3 length: 15 residues. The CDR3 DNA follows: TGCGCCAGCAGCTTGGGGAGCGGGGGTATTCAGACCCAGTACTTC. Protein sequence: CASSLGSGGIQTQYF.

This clone was counted once. The CDR3 DNA sequence: TGCGCCAGCAGCCAAGATCGGCAGGTCAAGTACTTC. Translation gives CASSQDRQVKYF. The V call is TRBV4-1, the J call TRBJ2-7, with unresolved D. Trimming took off 0 bases at V and 11 bases at J, with 11 bases between the two ends. The CDR3 totals 12 residues. Germline V gene sequence: CDR1 MGHRA, CDR2 YSYEKL.

The chain uses TRBV5-1 and TRBJ2-3; 11 bases match TRBD1. The CDR3 has 15 amino acids. CDR1 is SGHRS, CDR2 YFSETQ, per germline. J lost 4 bases, V lost 4 bases, and 5 bases had no gene match. The CDR3 region has the DNA TGCGCCAGCAGCCTAGGGGGACAGGGGGCAGATACGCAGTATTTT. It yields the protein CASSLGGQGADTQYF. Looking up the rest from reference TRBV5-1 and TRBJ2-3 gives the full variable domain: KAGVTQTPRYLIKTRGQQVTLSCSPISGHRSVSWYQQTPGQGLQFLFEYFSETQRNKGNFPGRFSGRQFSNSRSEMNVSTLELGDSALYLCASSLGGQGADTQYFGPGTRLTVL.

The chain recombines TRBV7-9 with TRBJ1-4; 7 bases fit TRBD1. V lost 4 bases and J lost 8; bases outside the gene matches: 4. This CDR3 has 13 residues. Germline assignment: CDR1 SEHNR and CDR2 FQNEAQ (reference sequence). CDR3 region: CASSSGTEEKLFF. For the CDR3, the DNA is TGTGCCAGCAGCTCCGGGACAGAAGAAAAACTGTTTTTT.

This clone has more than one count but fewer than ten. The rearrangement uses TRBV28 and TRBJ2-1; 7 nucleotides match TRBD1. J gave up 7 bases and V 4 bases, and 1 base lay outside the gene matches. This CDR3 region has 12 residues. Germline CDR1 reads MDHEN; CDR2 reads SYDVKM. The CDR3 here is CASSSQGNEQFF. CDR3 DNA sequence: TGTGCCAGCAGTTCACAGGGGAATGAGCAGTTCTTC.

The rearrangement uses TRBV11-2 and TRBJ2-1, with 10 bases aligning to TRBD2. Per the germline V gene, CDR1 is SGHAT and CDR2 is FQNNGV. Germline trimming cut 3 bases from V and 7 bases from J; bases unmatched to any gene: 6. The CDR3 loop spans 15 amino acids. The CDR3 region has the DNA TGTGCCAGCAGCTTCGCTTCTAGCGGGGGTAATGAGCAGTTCTTC. This codes for CASSFASSGGNEQFF.

This rearrangement joins TRBV11-1 to TRBJ2-2, with D possibly matching TRBD2 (6 bases). V was cut by 1 base and J by 3 bases, with 6 bases left in between. The CDR3 is 14 residues long. Germline-derived CDR1 and CDR2 are SGHAT and FQDESV (reference sequence). The DNA of the CDR3 is TGTGCCAGCAGCTTAGGGGGGGACACCGGGGAGCTGTTTTTT. Residues: CASSLGGDTGELFF.

This clone was found once. The J gene is TRBJ1-4, the V gene TRBV2, with TRBD1 matching over 7 bases. This CDR3 is built from 11 residues. The germline V gene encodes CDR1 SNHLY and CDR2 FYNNEI. Losses at the gene ends were 7 bases for V and 15 bases for J; bases not matched to a gene: 8. In nucleotides, the CDR3 is TGTGCCAGCACCCCTGGGACAGTCATGTTTTTT. Its protein product is CASTPGTVMFF.

This clone was observed once. The chain couples TRBV2 to TRBJ1-5, with TRBD1 matching over 9 bases. The CDR3 is 15 residues long. The germline V gene has CDR1 SNHLY and CDR2 FYNNEI. Trimming took 7 bases from V and 2 from J; bases not matched to a gene: 6. CDR3 nucleotide sequence: TGTGCCAGCACCACAGGGGGCAGTGGCAATCAGCCCCAGCATTTT. Encoded protein: CASTTGGSGNQPQHF.

This chain uses TRBV6-1 with TRBJ1-1; D not resolved. Germline V CDR1 and CDR2: MNHNS, SASEGT. The V gene lost 0 bases and the J gene lost 0 bases, with 11 bases spanning the gap. This CDR3 has 16 residues. CDR3 sequence (DNA): TGTGCCAGCAGTGAAGCACGGTTAAAACTGAACACTGAAGCTTTCTTT. It translates to CASSEARLKLNTEAFF.

The CDR3 sequence: CASSPNSQGTNQPQHF. The CDR3 bases are TGTGCCAGCTCACCGAATTCACAGGGGACCAATCAGCCCCAGCATTTT. The genes are TRBV18 and TRBJ1-5; 7 nucleotides align to TRBD1. The V gene's germline CDR1 is KGHSH and CDR2 LQKENI. V shed 3 bases, J shed 3 bases, and the junction held 8 bases outside the gene matches. The CDR3 runs to 16 residues.

The chain recombines TRBV9 with TRBJ2-1; 11 bases fit TRBD2. V trimming: 3 bases; J trimming: 5 bases; junction bases outside the gene matches: 7. This CDR3 contains 16 residues. Looked up from germline, CDR1 is SGDLS and CDR2 is YYNGEE. The CDR3 DNA reads as TGTGCCAGCAGCGGACCTTTAGCGGGGGGGAACAATGAGCAGTTCTTC. Protein: CASSGPLAGGNNEQFF.

The V call is TRBV25-1, the J call TRBJ1-4; D call uncertain. Germline CDR1 reads MGHDK; CDR2 reads SYGVNS. The CDR3 spans 16 residues. V was clipped by 2 bases and J by 0 bases, with 10 bases between them. The CDR3 sequence is CASSETKFSTNEKLFF. CDR3 bases: TGTGCCAGCAGTGAAACAAAGTTTTCAACTAATGAAAAACTGTTTTTT.

V is TRBV9 and J is TRBJ1-6; the D gene is possibly TRBD1 (5 bases). Trimming cost V 4 bases and J 6 bases, with 14 bases left between them. Per germline, CDR1 SGDLS and CDR2 YYNGEE. The CDR3 totals 15 residues. CDR3 DNA sequence: TGTGCCAGCAGCCTCGTGTTGGGGCGTAATTCACCCCTCCACTTT. Protein product: CASSLVLGRNSPLHF.

V gene TRBV29-1 combines with J gene TRBJ2-5, with TRBD1 as a possible D gene (6 bases). V lost 5 bases and J 3 bases, leaving 7 bases between the germline ends. The CDR3 has 11 amino acids. Germline V gene data show CDR1 as SQVTM and CDR2 as ANQGSEA. The DNA of the CDR3 is TGCAGCGTTTCAGGGGAAGAGACCCAGTACTTC. Protein product: CSVSGEETQYF.

This clone was observed a single time. This chain uses TRBV2 with TRBJ1-3; D perhaps matches TRBD1 (6 bases). Trimming stripped 4 bases from V and 4 bases from J, with 8 bases between. This CDR3 spans 13 amino acids. Germline values: CDR1 SNHLY, CDR2 FYNNEI. The CDR3 sequence: CASSGTEGNTIYF. Written as DNA, the CDR3 is TGTGCCAGCAGTGGGACAGAGGGAAACACCATATATTTT.

The genes are TRBV7-8 and TRBJ1-1; D unresolved. Germline assignment: CDR1 SGHVS and CDR2 FQNEAQ. V lost 1 base, J lost 1 base, and 7 bases lay in between. CDR3 length: 14 residues. The CDR3 nucleotides are TGTGCCAGCAGCTTAGGACTTACGAACACTGAAGCTTTCTTT. It translates to CASSLGLTNTEAFF.

The CDR3 region has the DNA TGTGCCAGCAGCTTTAGTGGAGGGGCGAACACTGAAGCTTTCTTT. Translated: CASSFSGGANTEAFF. The rearrangement links TRBV5-6 to TRBJ1-1; TRBD1 might be the D (5 bases). V gave up 2 bases and J gave up 1 base, with 12 bases separating them. The CDR3 extends over 15 amino acids. CDR1 and CDR2 (germline): SGHDT, YYEEEE.